These T cell receptor beta chains were read from a single sample in a study of CD8 T cells in Susac syndrome. TCRdb analysed the immunoSEQ multiplex PCR reads with MiXCR anew, one entry per CDR3 protein. In the table there are 80,000 or so distinct CDR3 sequences, roughly 96% of which are singletons. Input material: CD8+ T cells from PBMCs. The receptors were gathered from a human donor with Susac syndrome. Both conserved end residues are part of each CDR3.

V: TRBV2
J: TRBJ1-6
CDR3: CASSWDRVSYNSPLHF

V: TRBV15
J: TRBJ2-3
CDR3: CATSRDGPLQSTDTQYF

V: TRBV27
J: TRBJ2-1
CDR3: CASSLGTLPNNEQFF

V: TRBV9
J: TRBJ2-6
CDR3: CASSVTQNTLSGANVLTF

V: TRBV28
J: TRBJ2-1
CDR3: CASSPTYRNEQFF

V: TRBV18
J: TRBJ2-5
CDR3: CASSPNLSMWLAGYQETQYF

V: TRBV20-1
J: TRBJ2-5
CDR3: CSARGPRGGETQYF

V: TRBV24-1
J: TRBJ1-1
CDR3: CATEGDTEAFF

V: TRBV6-1
J: TRBJ2-5
CDR3: CASSSHPNSGGLQETQYF

V: TRBV12-3/TRBV12-4
J: TRBJ1-2
CDR3: CASSLGHGGSGYTF

V: TRBV12-3/TRBV12-4
J: TRBJ2-1
CDR3: CASSSSGRYNEQFF

V: TRBV4-2
J: TRBJ1-2
CDR3: CASSKARDLIYGYTF

V: TRBV20-1
J: TRBJ2-5
CDR3: CSARGRDRETETQYF

V: TRBV2
J: TRBJ2-4
CDR3: CASSELISILNIQYF

V: TRBV5-4
J: TRBJ1-1
CDR3: CASSLWTEEAFF

V: TRBV19
J: TRBJ2-1
CDR3: CASSSRSLLGLADEQFF

V: TRBV20-1
J: TRBJ2-1
CDR3: CSVSPGLAGGPGNEQFF

V: TRBV29-1
J: TRBJ2-3
CDR3: CSVEWAQSHGSVEAQYF

V: TRBV7-3
J: TRBJ2-2
CDR3: CASSLSPGGPTGELFF

V: TRBV6-6
J: TRBJ2-1
CDR3: CASSGPADEQFF

V: TRBV4-3
J: TRBJ2-1
CDR3: CASSPRAGGYNEQFF